Described below is a single TCR beta chain sequence and its context. This clonotype has just a few counts. It has no known antigen specificity. Within one base of it there is no much larger clone, and no base qualities were kept. The library was obtained by RT-PCR. Sequenced on an Illumina HiSeq 2500. TCRdb ran its own pipeline on the public reads, namely fastp trimming at Q25 and MiXCR clone calling, and kept in-frame beta chains. Under each unique CDR3 protein, matching rows form one entry showing the most common genes and DNA. The sample table lists around 530,000 distinct CDR3 sequences, roughly 10% of them with a count of one. The ten largest account for roughly 10% of the sample. The sample belongs to a study of response to subunit inactivated influenza vaccine (dated by TCRdb to the late 2010s). General notes on the study: To follow how T cells responded to a trivalent subunit inactivated influenza vaccine, the researchers relied on deep quantitative profiling of the T cell receptor repertoire.

Broader findings and caveats from the paper: The authors proposed that each seasonal influenza vaccination may bring in only a limited number of new T cells.

This TCR derives from a man aged 45 to 65 who received an inactivated influenza vaccine. Donor details come from another sample of the same person, matched by shared clones. The sequenced sample was PBMCs from blood, obtained on the day of vaccination.

CDR3 loop: CASSYSRLAGGEQFF. Here is the DNA: TGTGCCAGCAGTTATAGCCGTCTAGCGGGAGGAGAGCAGTTCTTC. The V and J genes are TRBV2 and TRBJ2-1, with 11 bases aligning to TRBD2. Based on the germline V gene, the CDR1 and CDR2 sequences are SNHLY and FYNNEI. From cysteine to phenylalanine, the CDR3 is 15 amino acids long. Only the CDR3 DNA stays, 45 bases, in frame from base 1. Trimming accounts for 5 bases at V and 10 bases at J, while the number of junction bases matched to no gene is 10. Outside the CDR3, residues come from the reference TRBV2 and TRBJ2-1 proteins, so the full variable domain is: EPEVTQTPSHQVTQMGQEVILRCVPISNHLYFYWYRQILGQKVEFLVSFYNNEISEKSEIFDDQFSVERPDGSNFTLKIRSTKLEDSAMYFCASSYSRLAGGEQFFGPGTRLTVL.